This passage covers 28 T cell receptor beta chains from one sample sequenced in a study of blood T cell repertoires in COVID-19. Assay: immunoSEQ multiplex PCR; the TCRdb copy retains only in-frame clones and omits some. The data hold around 190,000 clones, with under 85% observed a single time. The specimen was peripheral blood. The receptor set was obtained from a woman between 70 and 85 years old with COVID-19, enrolled during active disease.

The chain has TRBV10-3 and TRBJ2-7; TRBD1 aligns across 11 bases. V shed 6 bases, J shed 3 bases, and the junction held 10 bases outside the gene matches. The CDR3 covers 16 residues. CDR1 is ENHRY, CDR2 SYGVKD, per germline. The CDR3 loop reads CAIRGQGARIRYEQYF. The CDR3 bases are TGTGCCATCAGAGGACAGGGGGCTCGTATTCGCTACGAGCAGTACTTC.

This rearrangement joins TRBV7-2 to TRBJ2-7, with 11 bases matching TRBD2. The length of the CDR3 is 15 residues. From germline, CDR1 is SGHTA and CDR2 FQGNSA. After removal of 7 bases from V and 2 bases from J, the junction contained 7 bases not matched to a gene. The CDR3 bases are TGTGCCAGCAAAGTAGCGGGAGGGGCGACCTACGAGCAGTACTTC. It encodes CASKVAGGATYEQYF.

The DNA of the CDR3 is TGTGCCAGCAGCCCCGGGTCCTCCGAATACACCTACGAGCAGTACTTC. Translating it yields CASSPGSSEYTYEQYF. This chain uses TRBV7-9 with TRBJ2-7, with D hard to call. The germline CDR1 and CDR2 sequences are SEHNR and FQNEAQ (reference sequence). The CDR3 totals 16 residues. Trimming took 5 bases from V and 2 from J, leaving 19 bases between them.

The chain uses TRBV30 and TRBJ2-1, with D unresolved. The length of the CDR3 is 13 residues. The germline CDR1 and CDR2 sequences are GTSNPN and SVGIG (reference sequence). V gave up 4 bases and J gave up 13 bases, with 20 bases separating them. The chain's CDR3 is CAWTIQSSALQFF. As DNA, the CDR3 is TGTGCCTGGACAATACAGAGCTCGGCCCTTCAGTTCTTC. The full variable domain, rest sourced from reference TRBV30 and TRBJ2-1, is SQTIHQWPATLVQPVGSPLSLECTVEGTSNPNLYWYRQAAGRGLQLLFYSVGIGQISSEVPQNLSASRPQDRQFILSSKKLLLSDSGFYLCAWTIQSSALQFFGPGTRLTVL.

CDR3: CASSRGQPNTGELFF. In nucleotides, the CDR3 is TGTGCCAGCAGCCGGGGACAACCGAACACCGGGGAGCTGTTTTTT. V usage is TRBV6-1 and J usage is TRBJ2-2, with D possibly TRBD1 on 6 matching bases. Trimming pared 6 bases from V and 0 bases from J, leaving 11 bases between. The CDR3 runs 15 residues. Germline values: CDR1 MNHNS, CDR2 SASEGT.

The V gene is TRBV28, the J gene TRBJ1-5, with unresolved D. V lost 2 bases, J lost 1 base, and 9 bases lay in between. The CDR3 contains 15 residues. CDR1 and CDR2 from the germline V gene are MDHEN and SYDVKM. CDR3 sequence (DNA): TGTGCCAGCAGTTTAAGAGGGCACAGCAATCAGCCCCAGCATTTT. It specifies CASSLRGHSNQPQHF.

This chain links TRBV19 with TRBJ2-1; D might be TRBD2 (5 bases). This CDR3 comprises 13 residues. Trimming pared 3 bases from V and 4 bases from J, leaving 7 bases between. Germline CDR1 and CDR2: LNHDA and SQIVND (reference sequence). CDR3 region: CASSIGSYNEQFF. CDR3 sequence (DNA): TGTGCCAGTAGTATTGGGAGTTACAATGAGCAGTTCTTC. Full variable domain (rest looked up from reference TRBV19 and TRBJ2-1): DGGITQSPKYLFRKEGQNVTLSCEQNLNHDAMYWYRQDPGQGLRLIYYSQIVNDFQKGDIAEGYSVSREKKESFPLTVTSAQKNPTAFYLCASSIGSYNEQFFGPGTRLTVL.

This rearrangement joins TRBV7-2 to TRBJ2-1, with 8 positions matching TRBD2. CDR1 is SGHTA, CDR2 FQGNSA, per germline. J was trimmed by 6 bases and V by 5 bases; bases with no gene match: 18. The CDR3 is made up of 18 amino acids. CDR3 DNA sequence: TGTGCCAGCAGCAGTCCCTTACTTACGGGAGGGGTTGCCAATGAGCAGTTCTTC. Protein: CASSSPLLTGGVANEQFF.

V gene TRBV6-5 combines with J gene TRBJ1-6; 7 bases are shared with TRBD1. V lost 0 bases, J lost 8 bases, and 7 bases stayed unmatched. The CDR3 contains 16 residues. Germline CDR1 is MNHEY and CDR2 is SVGAGI. The CDR3 coding sequence is TGTGCCAGCAGTTACTCCCCCACAGGGGAGTATTCACCCCTCCACTTT. The encoded protein is CASSYSPTGEYSPLHF.

The sample holds many counts of this clone. The chain links TRBV28 to TRBJ2-3; maybe TRBD2 (5 bases). Germline lookup yields CDR1 MDHEN and CDR2 SYDVKM. V lost 5 bases and J 6 bases, leaving 9 bases between the germline ends. The CDR3 is made up of 12 amino acids. CDR3 region: CASSAGTDTQYF. CDR3 coding DNA: TGTGCCAGCAGTGCGGGTACGGATACGCAGTATTTT. The full variable domain, in which reference TRBV28 and TRBJ2-3 provide the parts outside the CDR3, is DVKVTQSSRYLVKRTGEKVFLECVQDMDHENMFWYRQDPGLGLRLIYFSYDVKMKEKGDIPEGYSVSREKKERFSLILESASTNQTSMYLCASSAGTDTQYFGPGTRLTVL.

The CDR3, as DNA: TGTGCCAGCAGCTTTGGCGGCATTTCACGGGGCTACACCTTC. It yields the protein CASSFGGISRGYTF. The V call is TRBV7-2, the J call TRBJ1-2; no clear D gene. This CDR3 is 14 amino acids long. CDR1 is SGHTA, CDR2 FQGNSA, per germline. Trimming removed 3 bases at V and 8 bases at J, with 16 bases between.

CDR3 loop: CASSSAGPPYEQYF. The CDR3 coding sequence is TGTGCCAGCAGCTCTGCGGGACCCCCCTACGAGCAGTACTTC. This chain links TRBV7-8 with TRBJ2-7, with D tentatively TRBD2 (6 bases). Germline loops: CDR1 SGHVS, CDR2 FQNEAQ. The CDR3 spans 14 residues. Trimming left V 4 bases short and J 2 bases short, with 12 bases between. The whole variable domain, filled in from reference TRBV7-8 and TRBJ2-7, reads GAGVSQSPRYKVAKRGQDVALRCDPISGHVSLFWYQQALGQGPEFLTYFQNEAQLDKSGLPSDRFFAERPEGSVSTLKIQRTQQEDSAVYLCASSSAGPPYEQYFGPGTRLTVT.

This chain links TRBV6-2 or TRBV6-3 with TRBJ2-1; TRBD2 might be the D (5 bases). Per the germline V gene, CDR1 is MNHEY and CDR2 is SVGEGT. V lost 0 bases and J 0 bases, leaving 21 bases between the germline ends. This CDR3 is built from 20 residues. The CDR3 region has the DNA TGTGCCAGCAGTTACTCCGAGGGCCGGGCCGCAATTGCCTCCTACAATGAGCAGTTCTTC. Protein: CASSYSEGRAAIASYNEQFF.

This clone was detected a few times. V is TRBV11-3 and J is TRBJ2-2; TRBD1 is a possible D gene (6 bases). Trimming shortened V by 0 bases and J by 4 bases, and 15 bases separated the two germline ends. The CDR3 sequence is 17 residues long. The V gene's germline CDR1 is SGHNT and CDR2 YENEEA. The CDR3 sequence: CASSLEYGQGSTGELFF. Here the CDR3 DNA reads TGTGCCAGCAGCTTAGAGTACGGGCAGGGGAGCACCGGGGAGCTGTTTTTT.

This chain uses TRBV18 with TRBJ1-5, with unresolved D. Trimming took off 4 bases at V and 1 base at J, with 11 bases between the two ends. CDR1 is KGHSH and CDR2 is LQKENI in the germline V gene. The CDR3 has 15 residues. DNA for the CDR3: TGTGCCAGCTCACTACAAGGCAGGAGCAATCAGCCCCAGCATTTT. It translates to CASSLQGRSNQPQHF. The full variable domain, in which reference TRBV18 and TRBJ1-5 provide the parts outside the CDR3, is NAGVMQNPRHLVRRRGQEARLRCSPMKGHSHVYWYRQLPEEGLKFMVYLQKENIIDESGMPKERFSAEFPKEGPSILRIQQVVRGDSAAYFCASSLQGRSNQPQHFGDGTRLSIL.

This clone was detected only once. The V call is TRBV5-1, the J call TRBJ1-4; TRBD1 agrees at 7 bases. Unmatched junction bases numbered 3, after V lost 0 bases and J lost 4 bases. The CDR3 has 15 amino acids. In germline, CDR1 is SGHRS, CDR2 YFSETQ. As DNA, the CDR3 is TGCGCCAGCAGCTTGGAGGGGGCCTATAATGAAAAACTGTTTTTT. As protein: CASSLEGAYNEKLFF.

The rearrangement links TRBV4-3 to TRBJ2-3; 9 bases match TRBD2. Germline assignment: CDR1 LGHNA and CDR2 YSLEER. CDR3 length equals 17 residues. With V trimmed by 0 bases and J by 4 bases, 8 bases remained unmatched. The CDR3 region is CASSQDLVAGDADTQYF. The CDR3 bases are TGCGCCAGCAGCCAAGATCTAGTAGCGGGGGATGCAGATACGCAGTATTTT.

This clone was seen a few times. The chain is built from TRBV11-3 and TRBJ2-7, with 12 nucleotides matching TRBD2. The CDR3 is made up of 15 amino acids. Germline CDR1 is SGHNT and CDR2 is YENEEA. V lost 5 bases, J lost 0 bases, and 2 bases stayed unmatched. The chain's CDR3 is CASSLAGGPSYEQYF. CDR3 bases: TGTGCCAGCAGCCTAGCGGGGGGGCCCTCCTACGAGCAGTACTTC.

The chain carries TRBV19 and TRBJ2-7, with 13 nucleotides matching TRBD2. Germline V gene data show CDR1 as LNHDA and CDR2 as SQIVND (reference sequence). The CDR3 loop spans 16 amino acids. V shed 3 bases and J 3 bases; nucleotides not matched to a gene: 5. The CDR3 DNA reads as TGTGCCAGTAGTATTCACCGGACTAGCGGGGGCTACGAGCAGTACTTC. Protein product: CASSIHRTSGGYEQYF. Complete variable domain (other parts from reference TRBV19 and TRBJ2-7): DGGITQSPKYLFRKEGQNVTLSCEQNLNHDAMYWYRQDPGQGLRLIYYSQIVNDFQKGDIAEGYSVSREKKESFPLTVTSAQKNPTAFYLCASSIHRTSGGYEQYFGPGTRLTVT.

V and J are TRBV9 and TRBJ2-2, with D unclear. This CDR3 region has 15 residues. V lost 4 bases and J 6 bases, leaving 16 bases between the germline ends. Germline values: CDR1 SGDLS, CDR2 YYNGEE. The CDR3 nucleotides read TGTGCCAGCAGCCCCCAGACAAAAGGCTCCGGGGAGCTGTTTTTT. Translating gives CASSPQTKGSGELFF.

The chain joins TRBV30 to TRBJ2-7, with 7 bases aligning to TRBD2. This CDR3 has 15 residues. J was trimmed by 2 bases and V by 2 bases; bases with no gene match: 9. Germline CDR1 and CDR2: GTSNPN and SVGIG (reference sequence). CDR3 bases: TGTGCCTGGAGTTGGTTCGAGGGAGGGGCCTACGAGCAGTACTTC. Amino acids: CAWSWFEGGAYEQYF.

This clone was counted a single time. This chain links TRBV28 with TRBJ2-5, with TRBD1 as a possible D gene (6 bases). CDR1 and CDR2 from the germline V gene are MDHEN and SYDVKM. This CDR3 has 15 residues. Trimming pared 2 bases from V and 1 base from J, leaving 11 bases between. This CDR3 is CASSLPGALQETQYF. CDR3 in DNA: TGTGCCAGCAGTTTACCAGGGGCCCTCCAAGAGACCCAGTACTTC.

This chain connects TRBV11-2 to TRBJ1-1; D not resolved. The CDR3 is 13 residues long. Germline CDR1 SGHAT, CDR2 FQNNGV. V shed 4 bases and J shed 3 bases, with 9 bases lying between them. The chain's CDR3 is CASSSNVHTEAFF. The CDR3 DNA reads TGTGCCAGCAGCTCTAACGTCCACACTGAAGCTTTCTTT.

Concerning this clone: This CDR3 is also generated by other DNA sequences in the sample. The V call is TRBV5-1, the J call TRBJ2-7; 9 bases are a match to TRBD1. Trimming at V came to 0 bases and at J to 6 bases, leaving 7 bases not matched to a gene. Germline V CDR1 and CDR2: SGHRS, YFSETQ. This CDR3 spans 15 amino acids. The DNA for the CDR3 is TGCGCCAGCAGCTTGGCAGGGACAGGGAAAGGCGAGCAGTACTTC. Translation: CASSLAGTGKGEQYF.

To note about this clone: An end of the junction differs from the germline gene, which may be a read error. The chain uses TRBV7-2 and TRBJ2-5; possibly TRBD2 for D (7 bases). The CDR3 extends over 12 amino acids. The germline V gene has CDR1 SGHTA and CDR2 FQGNSA. In DNA, the CDR3 is TGTGCCAGCAGCTTATGGGGGGGCCTTCTTGACTTC. Translating it yields CASSLWGGLLDF.

The chain links TRBV6-5 to TRBJ1-1; 7 bases map to TRBD1. V was pared by 10 bases and J by 3 bases, with 8 bases of the junction left unmatched. CDR3 length: 13 amino acids. Germline values: CDR1 MNHEY, CDR2 SVGAGI. The CDR3 bases are TGTGCCACAGGAGGACAGGTGGACACTGAAGCTTTCTTT. As protein: CATGGQVDTEAFF.

Of note for this clone: At one of its ends the junction is not consistent with the germline gene, which may arise from a read error. V usage is TRBV10-2 and J usage is TRBJ1-1; D unresolved. Germline CDR1 WSHSY, CDR2 SAAADI. The CDR3 has 14 residues. The CDR3: CASSKSSGWAEAFF. The CDR3 DNA sequence: TGCGCCAGCAGTAAGTCTTCGGGGTGGGCTGAAGCTTTCTTT.

The rearrangement uses TRBV30 and TRBJ1-5; D is uncertain. Germline CDR1 is GTSNPN and CDR2 is SVGIG (reference sequence). The CDR3 extends over 15 amino acids. The ends were cut back, 0 bases at V and 3 bases at J, with 12 bases in the middle. The CDR3 reads CAWSVGFGSNQPQHF. The CDR3, as DNA: TGTGCCTGGAGTGTAGGATTCGGGTCCAATCAGCCCCAGCATTTT. Drawing the rest from reference TRBV30 and TRBJ1-5, the complete variable domain is SQTIHQWPATLVQPVGSPLSLECTVEGTSNPNLYWYRQAAGRGLQLLFYSVGIGQISSEVPQNLSASRPQDRQFILSSKKLLLSDSGFYLCAWSVGFGSNQPQHFGDGTRLSIL.